This T cell receptor (beta chain) was identified in a study of cytomegalovirus exposure and HLA in healthy donors (dated by TCRdb to about 2017). Context from the whole study: In an earlier analysis of 450 to 750 of the donors, approximately 300 Gb of sequence data and approximately 120 million unique TCR beta sequences from about 179 million T cells were reported. Around 300 gigabases of sequencing data and approximately 85 million unique TCR sequences were included in an early release covering under 650 HLA-typed donors. Among the roughly 390 genotyped donors, around 81% belonged to the genetic ancestry cluster associated with self-reported Caucasian donors. The study aimed to test whether cataloging public T cell receptors could reveal signatures of past pathogen exposure. The study profiled the T cell repertoires of about 640 subjects by immunosequencing and related them to cytomegalovirus serostatus. A separate validation cohort of 100 to 150 different subjects was used in addition to the roughly 640-subject first cohort. To predict cytomegalovirus infection status, the study combined high-throughput TCR immunosequencing, statistical association of individual TCRs with disease status, and machine learning. A later analysis re-analyzed previously published TCR beta repertoires from roughly 600 donors and added high-resolution HLA genotyping to study TCR occurrence patterns. In the later analysis, no new phenotypic data were used to find candidate immune exposures; instead, reliance was placed on TCR beta sequences and their occurrence across donors. An earlier analysis of fewer than 750 of the donors used high-throughput TCR beta sequencing to judge whether each TCR beta V gene segment behaved as functional or pseudogenic. Donor age, sex, ethnicity and CMV serostatus were compiled together with the repertoire data. In a later genetic analysis, genome-wide SNP genotypes for about 60% of the 666 donors were used, and that subset was treated as a discovery cohort. All discovery cohort repertoires had been generated on a single sequencing platform. HLA typing included class I and class II loci at four-digit resolution. The number of donors typed differed by locus, with about 629-640 for A, B, C, DRB1 and DQB1, approximately 500 for DQA1, 606 for DPA1, and some 440 for DPB1. About 5 DR-DQ haplotypes were handled as single units for association and clustering, since linkage in the cohort was strong. Among over 350 genotyped donors of the cohort, an average of approximately 250,000 unique TCR beta nucleotide sequences were sequenced per donor, roughly a sixth of them non-productive.

Overall results and qualifications from the work: Because counts were too low, about 15 rarely observed V segments, including chromosome 9 orphons, were left out of the earlier analysis of over 550 of the donors. An association between a missense DCLRE1C variant and V-gene and J-gene trimming of TCR beta chains was found in a later genetic analysis and replicated in an independent cohort. Roughly uniform sequencing depth across donors was assumed in presence/absence analyses, although this assumption may not hold. In a later analysis, several top co-occurrence clusters were reported to appear linked to parvovirus B19, influenza, CMV and Epstein-Barr virus. Most TCR sequences were seen in very few donors, while some public TCRs were found in many individuals. According to a later genetic analysis, donors in an Asian-associated ancestry cluster had fewer N-insertions in productive TCRs than the approximately 670-donor mean. Because the 87-base-pair reads could not distinguish some IMGT-functional V segments, including TRBV6-2 and TRBV6-3, those segments were excluded. Correlated functional status among segregating V segments might be attributable to linkage disequilibrium, but an unknown experimental factor could not be ruled out. A group of highly shared sequence variants was considered likely to be a technical artifact of the sequencing pipeline. In both the original and validation cohorts, the classifier was reported to diagnose cytomegalovirus status with high specificity and sensitivity. The cohort was sequenced for TCR beta chains only, and without alpha or paired-chain data the features that could be detected were limited. In a later analysis, HLA-associated TCR beta chains were found to be more clonally expanded and to have lower generation probabilities than equally common non-associated chains. Three of the identified cytomegalovirus-associated TCR beta chains were confirmed in vitro to be specific for cytomegalovirus antigens. The authors suggested that the approach could potentially be extended to other disease states and immunological phenotypes. A later analysis found that most CMV-associated TCR beta chains appeared HLA-restricted, with HLA associations seemingly driven largely by CMV exposure. A further reported finding was that TCR beta sequences accurately predicted the HLA-A and HLA-B alleles for most subjects in the first cohort. Specific HLA alleles were associated with 16,951 TCR beta sequences at a false discovery rate of 0.05 in a later analysis. According to a later analysis, TCR association rates differed among HLA loci, with DRB1 alleles showing the most associated TCRs and HLA-C alleles showing the fewest. When HLA alleles, especially DR and DQ, strongly co-occurred, attributing TCR associations to individual alleles was difficult. The only immune exposure information available for the cohort was CMV serostatus. In the study, 150 to 200 TCR beta chains were listed as associated with cytomegalovirus. Because HLA typing was unavailable for some donors at each locus, only the typed subset was used in association tests. In an earlier analysis of 587 of the donors, most TCR beta V segments were observed in productive rearrangements about 87% or about 30% of the time, broadly matching IMGT annotations.

Regarding this clone: Its recognized antigen is unknown. Base-call qualities are not available, and no considerably larger clone is one nucleotide away.

The cohort consisted of some 730 healthy bone marrow donors. At the time of sampling, all cohort members were nominally healthy, though unrecorded immune exposures were likely present. The donor tested CMV seropositive, placing the donor among the 310 or so seropositive members of the cohort. A peripheral blood sample was provided by each donor, and peripheral blood mononuclear cells were used for TCR beta sequencing. Genomic DNA was extracted from the blood cell samples with the Qiagen DNeasy Blood Extraction Kit. As encoded in the germline V gene (reference sequence), CDR1 is LNHDA while CDR2 is SQIVND. V drops 4 bases and J drops 3 bases, leaving 21 bases in between. From the cysteine up to the phenylalanine, the CDR3 has a length of 17 residues. CDR3 DNA is the only sequence kept; it has 51 bases, read in frame from the first base. Libraries were made using the immunoSEQ multiplex PCR assay. For the multiplex PCR, a mixture combining 60 forward primers for TCR Vbeta segments and 13 reverse primers for TCR Jbeta segments was used. Amplification of the CDR3 region of rearranged TCR beta genes was performed with a multiplex PCR assay on genomic DNA. The Illumina HiSeq System was used to sequence the amplified TCR beta libraries as 87-base-pair reads. The original methods were these. A later analysis tallied tens of millions of unique TCR beta chains across the 666 repertoires, and around 9.9 million of those chains were shared by two or more donors. A nearest-neighbor algorithm error-corrected the raw reads and collapsed the reads into unique sequences, merging closely related sequences to remove PCR and sequencing errors. CDR3 sequences were aligned to IMGT reference sequences to assign V, D and J gene segments. For a sequence to be retained, a match of at least six nucleotides to both a V gene segment and a J gene segment was required. A rearrangement was called productive if the CDR3 had no stop codons and remained in frame with V and J, and every other rearrangement was called non-productive. Following IMGT convention, CDR3 was defined as the stretch from the second conserved V-encoded cysteine up to the conserved J-encoded phenylalanine. The earlier analysis of about 560 of the donors excluded any sequence lacking an unambiguous match to a single V gene segment. In an earlier analysis of 587 of the donors, a V segment was called functional when productive rearrangements were above 56.7%, and segregating when the standard deviation between donors exceeded 5%. A statistical classification framework was developed to diagnose cytomegalovirus status using the catalog of TCR beta chain sequences. In a later analysis, V and J genes were assigned by comparing TCR nucleotide sequences against IMGT/GENE-DB human TR gene sequences. Using the TCRdist pipeline, a later analysis assigned CDR3 sequences along with most-parsimonious VDJ recombination scenarios. In a later analysis, every TCR beta chain was defined by the combination of its CDR3 amino acid sequence and its V-gene family, and reads without a unique V-gene family were dropped. As a way to deal with suspected cross-contamination and a sequencing artifact, a later analysis dropped 640 or so nucleotide sequences that were highly shared and had low generation probability. A later analysis calculated a clonal expansion index for each public chain from normalized within-repertoire ranks of inferred template counts. In a later analysis, generation probabilities were computed using a VDJ recombination model fitted to out-of-frame rearrangements, and the results were checked against IGoR. Hypergeometric tests were used in a later analysis to score TCR-TCR, TCR-HLA and TCR-CMV co-occurrence, with a repertoire-size bias correction applied to the TCR pairs. A later analysis estimated false discovery rates by permuting HLA or CMV assignments 20 times. In a later analysis, co-occurring TCRs were grouped with DBSCAN, and TCRdist sequence similarity was added when clustering was performed within HLA-allele-positive subsets. Co-occurrence clustering excluded repertoires with fewer than 30,000 or more than 120,000 public chains, plus five with anomalous nucleotide sharing. Drawn from immuneACCESS, this table holds only the in-frame rearrangements with V and J called that TCRdb kept. Clones are partly lost; checked studies trace under half to an unresolved V gene and leave the rest unexplained. V and J calls and clone size come straight from that table; D and trimming were deduced from the DNA. Recorded for this sample are about 140,000 clones; approximately 82% of them occurred a single time. Roughly 9.7% of the sample comes from the top ten.

The source of this sequence is a woman aged 60 to 75 in good health and CMV-seropositive. Recombination joined TRBV19 with TRBJ1-2; the D gene is not confidently resolved. Specimen: PBMCs. The CDR3 in this case is CASSTRNRGKNDYGYTF. The DNA sequence is given as TGTGCCAGTAGTACTCGAAACCGGGGTAAAAACGACTATGGCTACACCTTC.